One sample yielded the 21 T cell receptor beta chains listed below, sequenced in a study of Graves' ophthalmopathy and Graves' hyperthyroidism. Beta-chain TCR CDR3 regions were amplified from RNA transcripts. An opening RT-PCR round employed HTBI primers and preceded a second-round multiplex PCR. TCRdb processed the multiplex PCR reads anew with MiXCR; each CDR3 protein has one entry. The sample shows hundreds of thousands of distinct CDR3 sequences, 35% to 50% of them seen only once. Material: peripheral blood. These receptors all come from an adult man with Graves' ophthalmopathy.

This clonotype appeared a few times. The genes are TRBV5-5 and TRBJ2-7; a weak D match, TRBD2 (6 bases). Germline V gene lookup returns CDR1 SGHKS and CDR2 YYEKEE (reference sequence). Trimming cost V 4 bases and J 0 bases, with 17 bases left between them. This CDR3 has 16 amino acids. CDR3 protein: CASSQVKTGSSYEQYF. The CDR3 DNA sequence: TGTGCCAGCAGCCAAGTTAAGACCGGGAGCTCCTACGAGCAGTACTTC.

For this clonotype: A much larger clone sits a single nucleotide away, making a read error possible. V usage is TRBV5-5 and J usage is TRBJ2-7; the D is unclear. The CDR3 totals 11 residues. CDR1 and CDR2 from the germline V gene are SGHKS and YYEKEE (reference sequence). The CDR3 spells CASGLAEEQYF. DNA for the CDR3: TGTGCCAGCGGCTTGGCGGAGGAGCAGTACTTC. The full variable domain, its missing parts supplied by reference TRBV5-5 and TRBJ2-7, is DAGVTQSPTHLIKTRGQQVTLRCSPISGHKSVSWYQQVLGQGPQFIFQYYEKEERGRGNFPDRFSARQFPNYSSELNVNALLLGDSALYLCASGLAEEQYFGPGTRLTVT.

A word on this clonotype: One base away lies a much larger clone, so this may be a sequencing read error. The rearrangement uses TRBV2 and TRBJ2-5; possibly TRBD1 or TRBD2 for D (5 bases each). This CDR3 has 15 amino acids. The germline V gene encodes CDR1 SNHLY and CDR2 FYNNEI. Trimming left V 8 bases short and J 4 bases short, with 20 bases between. CDR3 sequence: CASEILGDGRETQYF. Here the CDR3 DNA reads TGTGCCAGCGAGATATTAGGGGACGGCCGAGAGACCCAGTACTTC.

In its sample, this clonotype was seen many times. V usage is TRBV12-3 or TRBV12-4 and J usage is TRBJ2-7; D not resolved. The CDR3 is made up of 12 amino acids. V lost 0 bases and J lost 5, with 5 bases in between. This chain's CDR3 is CASSLAAHEQYF. Written as DNA, the CDR3 is TGTGCCAGCAGTTTAGCCGCGCACGAGCAGTACTTC.

This clonotype came up many times. The rearrangement links TRBV20-1 to TRBJ1-5, with 7 bases matching TRBD1. Germline V lookup: CDR1 DFQATT, CDR2 SNEGSKA (reference sequence). This CDR3 spans 12 amino acids. V lost 5 bases to trimming and J lost 7 bases; unmatched junction nucleotides: 5. CDR3 nucleotides: TGCAGTGCTTCTCGACAGGGCCAGCCCCAGCATTTT. Protein sequence: CSASRQGQPQHF.

Regarding this clonotype: This clone may be a read error of a much larger clone one base away. The chain employs TRBV20-1 and TRBJ1-5, with D unclear. In germline, CDR1 is DFQATT, CDR2 SNEGSKA (reference sequence). This CDR3 comprises 15 residues. Trimming took 0 bases from V and 6 from J, leaving 15 bases between them. Here the CDR3 reads CSARDGSGDSQPQHF. The DNA for the CDR3 is TGCAGTGCTAGAGATGGGTCCGGGGATAGTCAGCCCCAGCATTTT.

This clonotype was found many times. The CDR3 DNA follows: TGTGCCATCAGTCGGGACGGAGAGGTCTACGAGCAGTACTTC. It translates to CAISRDGEVYEQYF. This sequence joins TRBV10-3 and TRBJ2-7, with D perhaps given as TRBD1 or TRBD2 (5 bases each). CDR1 is ENHRY and CDR2 is SYGVKD in the germline V gene. The CDR3 sequence is 14 residues long. The ends were cut back, 5 bases at V and 3 bases at J, with 14 bases in the middle.

Regarding this clonotype: This may arise from a read error, as a much more abundant clone is one base away. The V gene is TRBV20-1, the J gene TRBJ1-2, with D unresolved. CDR1 DFQATT and CDR2 SNEGSKA come from the germline V gene (reference sequence). Deletions cut 1 base from V and 2 bases from J, with 11 bases between. The CDR3 contains 14 residues. This CDR3 is CSARGVRANYGYTF. The CDR3 DNA reads as TGCAGTGCTAGAGGGGTCCGGGCCAACTATGGCTACACCTTC.

This clonotype has ten or more counts. The rearrangement uses TRBV20-1 and TRBJ2-7; 7 bases match TRBD1. The CDR3 extends over 11 amino acids. Germline V gene sequence: CDR1 DFQATT, CDR2 SNEGSKA (reference sequence). With V trimmed by 7 bases and J by 3 bases, 3 bases remained unmatched. The CDR3 sequence is CSVGQDYEQYF. The CDR3 DNA is TGCAGTGTCGGACAGGACTACGAGCAGTACTTC.

The chain uses TRBV29-1 and TRBJ1-2; TRBD1 might be the D (6 bases). Germline assignment: CDR1 SQVTM and CDR2 ANQGSEA. The CDR3 sequence is 11 residues long. The V end was cut by 8 bases, the J end by 4 bases, with 11 bases between. The CDR3 region has the DNA TGCAGCCCCGGGGACACCTATGGCTACACCTTC. Translating gives CSPGDTYGYTF.

J is TRBJ1-2 and V is TRBV29-1, with unresolved D. CDR3 length equals 11 residues. Trimming cost V 3 bases and J 12 bases, with 14 bases left between them. Germline CDR1 and CDR2: SQVTM and ANQGSEA. The CDR3 bases are TGCAGCGTTGAGCTGAGCTCTGGAAACACCTTC. This encodes CSVELSSGNTF.

This clonotype was seen ten or more times. The chain joins TRBV9 to TRBJ2-7; 7 bases fit TRBD1. Trimming removed 5 bases from V and 3 bases from J; junction bases left unmatched: 5. Looked up from germline, CDR1 is SGDLS and CDR2 is YYNGEE. This CDR3 comprises 13 residues. CDR3 sequence: CASSGGQNYEQYF. For the CDR3, the DNA is TGTGCCAGCAGTGGGGGACAGAACTACGAGCAGTACTTC.

This clonotype turned up a few times. This chain uses TRBV5-6 with TRBJ1-1, with D uncertain. This CDR3 is 14 amino acids long. CDR1 and CDR2 (germline): SGHDT, YYEEEE. Trimming cost V 0 bases and J 6 bases, with 12 bases left between them. The CDR3 region is CASSLAEAGPEAFF. The CDR3, as DNA: TGTGCCAGCAGCTTGGCGGAGGCCGGGCCTGAAGCTTTCTTT.

There are a few counts of this clonotype. CDR3: CASSQAGIGTGELFF. CDR3 coding DNA: TGTGCCAGCAGCCAAGCAGGCATTGGCACCGGGGAGCTGTTTTTT. The rearrangement links TRBV3-1 to TRBJ2-2, with no clear D. The V end was cut by 1 base, the J end by 4 bases, with 10 bases between. The CDR3 length is 15 residues. The germline gives CDR1 LGHDT, CDR2 YNNKEL (reference sequence).

This clonotype was seen ten or more times. The gene calls are TRBV5-1 and TRBJ1-4; 7 nucleotides match TRBD1. The J segment lost 1 base and the V segment lost 4 bases, leaving 1 base of the junction unmatched. This CDR3 spans 14 amino acids. The germline V gene encodes CDR1 SGHRS and CDR2 YFSETQ. Here the CDR3 DNA reads TGCGCCAGCAGCAGACAGGGAACTAATGAAAAACTGTTTTTT. Its translation: CASSRQGTNEKLFF.

This clonotype was seen at least ten times. This chain joins TRBV2 and TRBJ2-2, with a weak D call TRBD2 (5 bases). V lost 6 bases and J 1 base, leaving 18 bases between the germline ends. The CDR3 covers 17 residues. Germline-derived CDR1 and CDR2 are SNHLY and FYNNEI. In DNA, the CDR3 is TGTGCCAGCAGGGGGATGACCAGCGGAGGGAACACCGGGGAGCTGTTTTTT. The encoded protein is CASRGMTSGGNTGELFF.

This chain links TRBV2 with TRBJ1-1; 7 bases are shared with TRBD1. The germline gives CDR1 SNHLY, CDR2 FYNNEI. The CDR3 is 14 residues long. V trimming: 8 bases; J trimming: 4 bases; junction bases outside the gene matches: 10. The CDR3 loop reads CASDSKAGGTEAFF. CDR3 sequence (DNA): TGTGCCAGCGACTCAAAGGCAGGGGGCACTGAAGCTTTCTTT.

This clonotype occurred a few times. The chain recombines TRBV29-1 with TRBJ2-7, with 7 bases lining up with TRBD1. CDR1 is SQVTM, CDR2 ANQGSEA, per germline. The CDR3 covers 14 residues. V lost 4 bases and J lost 0; bases outside the gene matches: 6. The DNA of the CDR3 is TGCAGCGTTGGACAGGGATCGGCCTCCTACGAGCAGTACTTC. Protein: CSVGQGSASYEQYF.

This clonotype was found a few times. The chain is built from TRBV3-1 and TRBJ1-6; no clear D. V was shortened by 1 base and J by 10 bases, with 5 bases between the two germline ends. This CDR3 region has 12 residues. Germline CDR1 is LGHDT and CDR2 is YNNKEL (reference sequence). CDR3 DNA sequence: TGTGCCAGCAGCCAAGGAGAATCACCCCTCCACTTT. It encodes CASSQGESPLHF.

The chain employs TRBV7-6 and TRBJ2-5; TRBD2 is a possible D gene (6 bases). Per germline, CDR1 SGHVS and CDR2 FNYEAQ. This CDR3 contains 15 residues. Trimming took off 8 bases at V and 7 bases at J, with 23 bases between the two ends. The CDR3 bases are TGTGCCAGCTCACCAATGGAACCACCCGGGGGGACCCAGTACTTC. Its protein is CASSPMEPPGGTQYF. The entire variable domain, with the rest obtained from reference TRBV7-6 and TRBJ2-5, is as follows: GAGVSQSPRYKVTKRGQDVALRCDPISGHVSLYWYRQALGQGPEFLTYFNYEAQQDKSGLPNDRFSAERPEGSISTLTIQRTEQRDSAMYRCASSPMEPPGGTQYFGPGTRLLVL.

The CDR3 loop is CASSPGQRLPEAFF. The DNA for the CDR3 is TGCGCCAGCAGCCCGGGACAGAGGTTGCCTGAAGCTTTCTTT. This sequence joins TRBV10-2 and TRBJ1-1, with 7 bases aligning to TRBD1. V was pared by 6 bases and J by 6 bases, with 10 bases of the junction left unmatched. The V gene's germline CDR1 is WSHSY and CDR2 SAAADI. This CDR3 is built from 14 residues.